The next 5 T cell receptor beta chains were all read from a single sample in a study of vaccination and CD4 T cells after COVID-19. Sequence data for DNA of cultured CD4+ T cells were generated by the Oncomine TCR Beta short-read assay. Genomic DNA was drawn out of CD4+ T cells grown in culture. TCRdb re-called the PCR reads with MiXCR, one entry per CDR3 protein. This table has several thousand distinct CDR3 sequences, over 35% appearing once. Treatment here: approximately nine-day PBMC culture with coronavirus spike peptide pools or control peptides (ViraFEST assay). Gathering of the CD4+ T cells, from the unexposed donor, took place before the COVID-19 pandemic (2011-2018). No antigen is known for these receptors. Specimen: CD4+ T cells from blood, cultured in vitro. The receptors stem from a human donor in good health.

The chain carries TRBV6-1 and TRBJ1-5; D possibly corresponds to TRBD1 (5 bases). The V gene lost 5 bases and the J gene lost 9 bases, with 23 bases spanning the gap. Germline assignment: CDR1 MNHNS and CDR2 SASEGT. This CDR3 contains 16 residues. The CDR3 DNA reads TGTGCCAGCAGTCCTACCCGGGACCCATTCCGTTTGCCCCAGCATTTT. This encodes CASSPTRDPFRLPQHF.

This clonotype was observed a handful of times. The chain carries TRBV28 and TRBJ1-2, with D maybe TRBD1 (6 bases). Germline CDR1 and CDR2: MDHEN and SYDVKM. V shed 2 bases and J shed 7 bases, with 14 bases lying between them. The CDR3 is 14 amino acids. CDR3: CASSLDRTRPGYTF. The CDR3 DNA reads TGTGCCAGCAGTTTAGACAGGACAAGACCTGGCTACACCTTC.

This clonotype came up once. The V and J genes are TRBV11-2 and TRBJ2-5; 9 positions match TRBD2. V was pared by 0 bases and J by 1 base, with 3 bases of the junction left unmatched. The CDR3 loop spans 16 amino acids. Germline V lookup: CDR1 SGHAT, CDR2 FQNNGV. CDR3 sequence: CASSLERAGGQETQYF. DNA of the CDR3: TGTGCCAGCAGCTTAGAGAGAGCGGGAGGCCAAGAGACCCAGTACTTC.

V usage is TRBV20-1 and J usage is TRBJ2-1, with D maybe TRBD1 (5 bases). Germline V gene lookup returns CDR1 DFQATT and CDR2 SNEGSKA (reference sequence). CDR3 size: 14 residues. The V and J ends lost 3 bases and 4 bases respectively, with 13 bases between them. In DNA form, the CDR3 reads TGCAGTGCTAGTTACAGGAGCCGTTACAATGAGCAGTTCTTC. Its translation: CSASYRSRYNEQFF.

The chain joins TRBV10-3 to TRBJ2-2; perhaps TRBD2 as D (6 bases). The V and J ends lost 6 bases and 5 bases respectively, with 10 bases between them. Germline values: CDR1 ENHRY, CDR2 SYGVKD. The CDR3 consists of 13 residues. CDR3 amino acids: CAIRGRETGELFF. The DNA of the CDR3 is TGTGCCATCAGGGGACGGGAGACCGGGGAGCTGTTTTTT.